This is a list of T cell receptor beta chains from one sample in a study of T cell responses to AZD1222 COVID-19 vaccine. The repertoire was sequenced with immunoSEQ multiplex PCR; TCRdb's copy has only in-frame clones and lacks some. This table holds about 150,000 clones, around nine tenths found once. Sample: peripheral blood, taken 28 days after the second AZD1222 dose. Receptors originate from an adult who received the AZD1222 COVID-19 vaccine. CDR3s include the opening cysteine and the closing phenylalanine or tryptophan. The D gene is left open where the match is weak. Only some rows state a clone size, as once, few, many or a class for expanded clones.

CDR3 protein,CDR3 DNA,J gene,V gene,clone size,D gene
CASSSDPGANTEAFF,TGCGCCAGCAGTTCGGACCCGGGGGCGAACACTGAAGCTTTCTTT,TRBJ1-1,TRBV5-1,-,-
CASRTTSTGPGNTIYF,TGTGCCAGTAGAACTACGTCGACAGGGCCTGGAAACACCATATATTTT,TRBJ1-3,TRBV19,-,TRBD1
CASSSQGAPRDTQYF,TGTGCCAGCAGTTCACAGGGGGCTCCTCGGGATACGCAGTATTTT,TRBJ2-3,TRBV2,-,TRBD1
CASSQEGGEPQHF,TGTGCCAGCAGCCAAGAAGGAGGGGAGCCCCAGCATTTT,TRBJ1-5,TRBV4-2,-,-
CASSQGGGREEKLFF,TGCGCCAGCAGCCAAGGCGGGGGCCGGGAAGAAAAACTGTTTTTT,TRBJ1-4,TRBV4-3,once,-
CASSLKQYGYTF,TGTGCCAGCAGCTTAAAACAGTATGGCTACACCTTC,TRBJ1-2,TRBV7-2,once,-
CASSLVSLDSPLHF,TGTGCCAGCAGCTTGGTCTCATTGGACTCACCCCTCCACTTT,TRBJ1-6,TRBV5-4,-,-
CASSPRTSGGSRSYNEQFF,TGTGCCAGCAGCCCTCGGACTAGCGGGGGGTCGCGCTCCTACAATGAGCAGTTCTTC,TRBJ2-1,TRBV11-2,-,TRBD2
CASSETALNSPLHF,TGTGCCAGCAGTGAAACAGCCTTAAATTCACCCCTCCACTTT,TRBJ1-6,TRBV25-1,once,-
CASIQGALSGNTIYF,TGTGCCAGCATTCAGGGGGCCCTCTCTGGAAACACCATATATTTT,TRBJ1-3,TRBV28,once,TRBD1
CASSYGGGDYGYTF,TGTGCCAGCAGTTACGGAGGGGGTGACTATGGCTACACCTTC,TRBJ1-2,TRBV6-5,-,-
CASSPPPGREPNYGYTF,TGTGCCAGCTCCCCGCCCCCCGGACGCGAACCTAACTATGGCTACACCTTC,TRBJ1-2,TRBV18,-,-
CAWSVGYSGATGELFF,TGTGCCTGGAGTGTAGGATATAGCGGGGCCACCGGGGAGCTGTTTTTT,TRBJ2-2,TRBV30,-,TRBD2
CASSQPDGNDYGYTF,TGTGCCAGCAGCCAACCGGACGGGAACGACTATGGCTACACCTTC,TRBJ1-2,TRBV3-1/TRBV3-2,few,-
CASSQDYSPVGRLFSPLHF,TGTGCCAGCAGCCAAGATTATTCCCCTGTGGGTCGTCTATTTTCACCCCTCCACTTT,TRBJ1-6,TRBV4-2,once,-
CASSSGDSYEQYF,TGCGCCAGCAGCTCCGGTGATTCCTACGAGCAGTACTTC,TRBJ2-7,TRBV5-1,-,-
CSVGAEGAFF,TGCAGCGTTGGTGCCGAGGGGGCTTTCTTT,TRBJ1-1,TRBV29-1,-,-
CASSYERNTGELFF,TGTGCCAGCAGCTACGAACGCAACACCGGGGAGCTGTTTTTT,TRBJ2-2,TRBV2,-,-
CASSQEPTGPTEAFF,TGCGCCAGCAGCCAAGAGCCGACAGGCCCCACTGAAGCTTTCTTT,TRBJ1-1,TRBV4-1,-,-
CASSPTGNYGYTF,TGTGCCAGTAGTCCTACAGGGAACTATGGCTACACCTTC,TRBJ1-2,TRBV19,-,-
CASSGGVASGNTIYF,TGTGCCAGTAGTGGCGGAGTGGCCTCTGGAAACACCATATATTTT,TRBJ1-3,TRBV19,-,-
CSVEGSNSNTGELFF,TGCAGCGTTGAGGGATCCAACTCGAACACCGGGGAGCTGTTTTTT,TRBJ2-2,TRBV29-1,-,-
CASSEIAGVDRVSHGYTF,TGCGCCAGCAGTGAGATAGCGGGCGTAGACAGGGTCAGCCATGGCTACACCTTC,TRBJ1-2,TRBV10-2,once,TRBD1
CASSQRTSGGTDTQYF,TGCGCCAGCAGCCAACGGACTAGCGGGGGAACAGATACGCAGTATTTT,TRBJ2-3,TRBV4-3,-,TRBD2
CASSARDRGREVSMNTEAFF,TGTGCCAGCAGTGCCCGGGACAGGGGGCGTGAGGTTTCGATGAACACTGAAGCTTTCTTT,TRBJ1-1,TRBV6-1,-,TRBD1
CASSLSTSWETQYF,TGTGCCAGCAGCTTGTCCACTAGCTGGGAGACCCAGTACTTC,TRBJ2-5,TRBV5-4,-,-
CASSQGDSSYEQYF,TGTGCCAGCAGCCAGGGGGACAGCTCCTACGAGCAGTACTTC,TRBJ2-7,TRBV3-1/TRBV3-2,-,TRBD1
CASSIEETQYF,TGCGCCAGCAGCATAGAAGAGACCCAGTACTTC,TRBJ2-5,TRBV5-1,-,-
CASSLFTSGYEQYF,TGTGCCAGCAGCTTATTCACTAGCGGCTACGAGCAGTACTTC,TRBJ2-7,TRBV7-8,-,TRBD2
CAWGRAGNYEQYF,TGTGCCTGGGGGAGGGCAGGGAATTACGAGCAGTACTTC,TRBJ2-7,TRBV30,few,TRBD2
CASSQVQGRTGELFF,TGCGCCAGCAGCCAAGTCCAGGGACGAACCGGGGAGCTGTTTTTT,TRBJ2-2,TRBV4-3,-,-
CASSEGGEQFF,TGTGCCAGCAGCGAGGGTGGTGAGCAGTTCTTC,TRBJ2-1,TRBV9,-,-
CASSQGVAGGRYEQYF,TGCGCCAGCAGCCAAGGGGTAGCGGGGGGGAGGTACGAGCAGTACTTC,TRBJ2-7,TRBV4-3,-,TRBD2
CAWSRTGGPYGYTF,TGTGCCTGGAGTAGGACAGGGGGGCCCTATGGCTACACCTTC,TRBJ1-2,TRBV30,once,TRBD1
CASSSGTVNYGYTF,TGTGCCAGCAGCTCCGGGACAGTAAACTATGGCTACACCTTC,TRBJ1-2,TRBV7-9,-,TRBD1
CASSLIGNQPQHF,TGTGCCAGCAGCCTGATCGGCAATCAGCCCCAGCATTTT,TRBJ1-5,TRBV3-1/TRBV3-2,-,-
CASSPRGQAQPQHF,TGCGCCAGCAGCCCCAGGGGACAAGCTCAGCCCCAGCATTTT,TRBJ1-5,TRBV4-1,-,-
CASSVGLGYEQYF,TGCGCCAGCAGCGTTGGGTTGGGGTACGAGCAGTACTTC,TRBJ2-7,TRBV4-1,-,-
CASSYVSTDTQYF,TGTGCCAGCAGTTACGTAAGCACAGATACGCAGTATTTT,TRBJ2-3,TRBV6-2/TRBV6-3,-,-
CASKYSVGGNQETQYF,TGTGCCAGCAAATACTCGGTCGGGGGGAACCAAGAGACCCAGTACTTC,TRBJ2-5,TRBV6-5,-,TRBD2
CASSNGGSNEQFF,TGTGCCAGCAGCAACGGAGGCAGCAATGAGCAGTTCTTC,TRBJ2-1,TRBV6-5,-,-
CATTGNTDTQYF,TGTGCCACCACAGGGAACACAGATACGCAGTATTTT,TRBJ2-3,TRBV6-5,-,-
CASSLTGASYNEQFF,TGTGCCAGCAGTCTGACAGGGGCCTCCTACAATGAGCAGTTCTTC,TRBJ2-1,TRBV27,once,TRBD1
CASGPGLVGAFF,TGTGCTAGTGGCCCAGGTTTGGTAGGAGCTTTCTTT,TRBJ1-1,TRBV12-5,-,-
CAWSSGEGQPQHF,TGTGCCTGGAGTTCCGGGGAGGGTCAGCCCCAGCATTTT,TRBJ1-5,TRBV30,few,-
CASSESSRSGGTVDTQYF,TGTGCCAGCAGTGAGTCATCGCGGAGCGGGGGGACGGTAGATACGCAGTATTTT,TRBJ2-3,TRBV6-1,-,TRBD2
CASRTHSNYGYTF,TGTGCCAGCAGGACACACTCTAACTATGGCTACACCTTC,TRBJ1-2,TRBV12-3/TRBV12-4,-,-
CASSGRSSYNSPLHF,TGTGCCAGTAGTGGAAGAAGCTCCTATAATTCACCCCTCCACTTT,TRBJ1-6,TRBV19,-,-
CASSTGEPSGYTF,TGTGCCAGCAGCACAGGGGAACCTTCTGGCTACACCTTC,TRBJ1-2,TRBV2,-,TRBD1
CASSSPAGTQAFF,TGTGCCAGCTCCTCGCCCGCTGGGACGCAAGCTTTCTTT,TRBJ1-1,TRBV27,-,-
CASSLAGYPQETQYF,TGTGCCAGCAGCTTAGCAGGCTACCCCCAAGAGACCCAGTACTTC,TRBJ2-5,TRBV7-2,-,-
CASSQGRQSNQPQHF,TGTGCCAGCAGCCAAGGGCGGCAGAGCAATCAGCCCCAGCATTTT,TRBJ1-5,TRBV6-6,-,-